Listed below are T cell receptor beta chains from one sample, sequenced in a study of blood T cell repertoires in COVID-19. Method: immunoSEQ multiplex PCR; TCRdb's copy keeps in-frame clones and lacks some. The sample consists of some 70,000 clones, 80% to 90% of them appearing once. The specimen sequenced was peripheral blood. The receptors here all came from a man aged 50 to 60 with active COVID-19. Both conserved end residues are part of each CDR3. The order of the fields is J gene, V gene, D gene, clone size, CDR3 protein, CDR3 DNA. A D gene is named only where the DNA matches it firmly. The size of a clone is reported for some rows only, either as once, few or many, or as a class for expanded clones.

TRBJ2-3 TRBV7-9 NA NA CASRGDRTSTDTQYF TGTGCCAGCCGCGGGGACAGAACTAGCACAGATACGCAGTATTTT
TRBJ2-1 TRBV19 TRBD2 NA CASSITVGSGVYNEQFF TGTGCCAGTAGTATAACTGTTGGTAGCGGGGTCTACAATGAGCAGTTCTTC
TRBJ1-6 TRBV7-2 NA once CASSSGYNSPLHF TGTGCCAGCAGCTCGGGTTATAATTCACCCCTCCACTTT
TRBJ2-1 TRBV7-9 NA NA CASSSFNEQFF TGTGCCAGCAGCTCCTTCAATGAGCAGTTCTTC
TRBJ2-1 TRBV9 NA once CASTPGSSYNEQFF TGTGCCAGCACCCCTGGGAGCTCCTACAATGAGCAGTTCTTC
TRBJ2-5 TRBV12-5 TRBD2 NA CASQRGGLETQYF TGTGCTAGCCAGCGGGGGGGCTTAGAGACCCAGTACTTC
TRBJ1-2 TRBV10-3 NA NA CAIRVTGFNGYTF TGTGCCATCAGAGTGACAGGTTTCAATGGCTACACCTTC
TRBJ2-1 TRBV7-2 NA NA CASSLEGSAGGGQFF TGTGCCAGCAGCTTAGAGGGGTCGGCTGGCGGCGGGCAGTTCTTC
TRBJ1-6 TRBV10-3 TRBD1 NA CATRDRDSPLHF TGTGCCACTCGGGACAGGGATTCACCCCTCCACTTT
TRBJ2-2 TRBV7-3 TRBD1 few CASSSGQGGRTGELFF TGTGCCAGCAGCTCGGGACAGGGTGGACGTACCGGGGAGCTGTTTTTT
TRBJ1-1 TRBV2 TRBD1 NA CASRPRDSHFGEAFF TGTGCCAGCAGACCCCGGGACAGTCATTTTGGTGAAGCTTTCTTT
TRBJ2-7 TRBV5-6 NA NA CASSSGPGRYEQYF TGTGCCAGCAGCTCAGGTCCAGGCCGCTACGAGCAGTACTTC
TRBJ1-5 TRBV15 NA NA CATSRFPGPQHF TGTGCCACCAGCAGATTTCCCGGGCCCCAGCATTTT
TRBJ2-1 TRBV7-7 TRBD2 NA CASSPGTSRNNEQFF TGTGCCAGCAGCCCCGGGACTAGCCGGAACAATGAGCAGTTCTTC
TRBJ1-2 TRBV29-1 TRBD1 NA CSVPLQGRANYGYTF TGCAGCGTTCCATTACAGGGGCGAGCTAACTATGGCTACACCTTC
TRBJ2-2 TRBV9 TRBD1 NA CASSPAWDRGLAGELFF TGTGCCAGCAGCCCCGCTTGGGACAGGGGGCTTGCCGGGGAGCTGTTTTTT
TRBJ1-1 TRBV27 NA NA CASSRQGLNTEAFF TGTGCCAGCAGTCGTCAGGGGCTGAACACTGAAGCTTTCTTT
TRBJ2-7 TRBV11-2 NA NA CASSLGSLYEQYF TGTGCCAGCAGCTTAGGTAGTCTTTACGAGCAGTACTTC
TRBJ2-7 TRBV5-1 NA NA CASSLVDGIHEQYF TGCGCCAGCAGCTTGGTAGACGGGATCCACGAGCAGTACTTC
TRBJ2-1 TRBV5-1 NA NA CASSLGSYSYNEQFF TGCGCCAGCAGCTTGGGTTCGTACTCCTACAATGAGCAGTTCTTC
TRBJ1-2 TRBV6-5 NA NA CASSYSGLEQPYGYTF TGTGCCAGCAGTTACTCCGGTCTGGAACAGCCCTATGGCTACACCTTC
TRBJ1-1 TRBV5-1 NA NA CASSRTDMNTEAFF TGCGCCAGCAGCAGGACAGATATGAACACTGAAGCTTTCTTT